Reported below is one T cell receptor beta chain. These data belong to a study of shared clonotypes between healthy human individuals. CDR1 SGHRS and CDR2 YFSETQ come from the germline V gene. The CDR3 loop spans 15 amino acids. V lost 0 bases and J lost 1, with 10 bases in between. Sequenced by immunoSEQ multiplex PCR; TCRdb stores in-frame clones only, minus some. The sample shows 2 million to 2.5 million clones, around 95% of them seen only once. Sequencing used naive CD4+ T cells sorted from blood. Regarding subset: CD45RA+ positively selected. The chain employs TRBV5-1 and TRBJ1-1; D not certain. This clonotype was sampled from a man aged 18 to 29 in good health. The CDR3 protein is CASSLAQFSNTEAFF. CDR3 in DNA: TGCGCCAGCAGCTTGGCCCAGTTCTCGAACACTGAAGCTTTCTTT.